One and the same sample provided the 21 T cell receptor beta chains below, sequenced in a study of T cells after yellow fever vaccination. TCRdb re-called the 5' RACE reads through MiXCR, storing one row per CDR3 protein. Altogether 620,000 or so distinct CDR3 sequences are present, around an eighth being singletons, with the ten largest covering about 15%. The material sequenced was PBMCs, taken on the day of the yellow fever booster vaccination. These receptors were obtained from a man aged 25-40 years who received the YFV17D yellow fever vaccine.

This clonotype was found a few times. This sequence joins TRBV9 and TRBJ2-2; D is undetermined. Trimming pared 2 bases from V and 2 bases from J, leaving 16 bases between. The CDR3 spans 17 residues. The germline gives CDR1 SGDLS, CDR2 YYNGEE. The CDR3 protein is CASSVRGGEYNTGELFF. CDR3 in DNA: TGTGCCAGCAGCGTTCGAGGTGGAGAGTACAACACCGGGGAGCTGTTTTTT.

This clonotype was counted a few times. The CDR3 is CASSQTGQATNEKLFF. In DNA form, the CDR3 reads TGTGCCAGCAGCCAGACGGGACAGGCAACTAATGAAAAACTGTTTTTT. This chain joins TRBV5-5 and TRBJ1-4; 8 bases agree with TRBD1. Germline CDR1 is SGHKS and CDR2 is YYEKEE (reference sequence). V was clipped by 4 bases and J by 0 bases; unmatched bases: 5. The CDR3 spans 16 residues.

The rearrangement links TRBV28 to TRBJ2-1; 8 nucleotides match TRBD1. V lost 5 bases to trimming and J lost 8 bases; unmatched junction nucleotides: 8. Germline CDR1 MDHEN, CDR2 SYDVKM. The CDR3 length is 14 residues. CDR3 DNA: TGTGCCAGCAGTGACCAGGGACAGGCGGATGAGCAGTTCTTC. Encoded protein: CASSDQGQADEQFF.

The chain couples TRBV7-2 to TRBJ2-1, with 12 bases identical to TRBD2. V trimming: 6 bases; J trimming: 8 bases; junction bases outside the gene matches: 8. Germline CDR1 SGHTA, CDR2 FQGNSA. CDR3 length: 15 residues. The CDR3 DNA is TGTGCCAGCAGTTCTAGCGGGAGGGGCTGGGATGAGCAGTTCTTC. Its translation is CASSSSGRGWDEQFF. Full variable domain (rest looked up from reference TRBV7-2 and TRBJ2-1): GAGVSQSPSNKVTEKGKDVELRCDPISGHTALYWYRQSLGQGLEFLIYFQGNSAPDKSGLPSDRFSAERTGGSVSTLTIQRTQQEDSAVYLCASSSSGRGWDEQFFGPGTRLTVL.

This clonotype was recorded many times. The chain links TRBV29-1 to TRBJ2-5, with D perhaps TRBD1 (6 bases). The CDR3 has 14 residues. Deletions cut 1 base from V and 4 bases from J, with 13 bases between. The germline V gene encodes CDR1 SQVTM and CDR2 ANQGSEA. CDR3 coding DNA: TGCAGCGTTGAAGTCGGACAGCCCCTAGAGACCCAGTACTTC. Translated: CSVEVGQPLETQYF.

In its sample, this clonotype was seen a few times. The V gene is TRBV28, the J gene TRBJ2-2, with 13 nucleotides matching TRBD2. Germline CDR1 reads MDHEN; CDR2 reads SYDVKM. Trimming took 3 bases from V and 2 from J; bases not matched to a gene: 6. This CDR3 contains 18 residues. The CDR3 bases are TGTGCCAGCAGTTTGGGGACTAGCGGGGCGGGAAACACCGGGGAGCTGTTTTTT. It specifies CASSLGTSGAGNTGELFF.

V and J are TRBV4-3 and TRBJ2-1; TRBD2 aligns across 8 bases. J was trimmed by 6 bases and V by 0 bases; bases with no gene match: 4. Germline lookup yields CDR1 LGHNA and CDR2 YSLEER. The CDR3 loop spans 15 amino acids. DNA for the CDR3: TGCGCCAGCAGCCAAGATTGGACTAGCTTCAATGAGCAGTTCTTC. This codes for CASSQDWTSFNEQFF.

This clonotype occurred a few times. The chain recombines TRBV19 with TRBJ2-2, with TRBD2 matching over 7 bases. CDR3 length: 15 residues. J gave up 5 bases and V 7 bases, and 10 bases lay outside the gene matches. Germline V CDR1 and CDR2: LNHDA, SQIVND (reference sequence). The CDR3 spells CASNPPGRGTGELFF. CDR3 in DNA: TGTGCCAGTAACCCCCCGGGGAGGGGAACCGGGGAGCTGTTTTTT.

The chain uses TRBV6-1 and TRBJ2-7; 8 positions agree with TRBD2. V lost 7 bases to trimming and J lost 4 bases; unmatched junction nucleotides: 6. Looked up from germline, CDR1 is MNHNS and CDR2 is SASEGT. The CDR3 length is 13 residues. The CDR3 region is CASTTPGGYEQYF. CDR3 nucleotides: TGTGCCAGCACCACCCCGGGAGGGTACGAGCAGTACTTC.

This clonotype was counted only a few times. The chain joins TRBV5-1 to TRBJ2-1; 8 nucleotides line up with TRBD2. V dropped 6 bases and J dropped 4; count of bases not matched to a gene: 9. The CDR3 contains 15 residues. Per germline, CDR1 SGHRS and CDR2 YFSETQ. CDR3 nucleotides: TGCGCCAGCAAGTCGGGTAGCGGGGAGTACAATGAGCAGTTCTTC. It encodes CASKSGSGEYNEQFF.

This clonotype has just a few counts. The J gene is TRBJ2-6, the V gene TRBV3-1; D is uncertain. CDR3 length equals 16 residues. Germline V gene sequence: CDR1 LGHDT, CDR2 YNNKEL (reference sequence). Deletions cut 0 bases from V and 7 bases from J, with 13 bases between. The CDR3: CASSQDGRLRANVLTF. CDR3 sequence (DNA): TGTGCCAGCAGCCAAGACGGGCGGCTACGAGCCAACGTCCTGACTTTC.

This chain connects TRBV9 to TRBJ2-7, with no clear D. This CDR3 is built from 15 residues. From germline, CDR1 is SGDLS and CDR2 YYNGEE. With 7 bases removed from V and 0 bases from J, the gap between germline ends came to 17 bases. The CDR3 spells CASPQDGENSYEQYF. Written as DNA, the CDR3 is TGTGCCAGCCCACAAGATGGCGAAAACTCCTACGAGCAGTACTTC.

This clonotype occurred a few times. This chain joins TRBV20-1 and TRBJ1-1, with a tentative D call TRBD1 (5 bases). The CDR3 contains 13 residues. Germline assignment: CDR1 DFQATT and CDR2 SNEGSKA (reference sequence). V lost 6 bases and J 3 bases, leaving 14 bases between the germline ends. The CDR3 DNA sequence: TGCAGTGCCCGTTCTGGGGCTGACACTGAAGCTTTCTTT. Protein product: CSARSGADTEAFF.

This clonotype was observed a few times. Here the CDR3 DNA reads TGTGCCAGCAGGTTTGGGGTAGGGGAGACCCAGTACTTC. Amino acid sequence: CASRFGVGETQYF. The V call is TRBV5-4, the J call TRBJ2-5; D is unclear. Germline V CDR1 and CDR2: SGHNT, YYREEE (reference sequence). Between the trimmed V and J ends, which lost 5 bases and 5 bases, there was a span of 13 bases. The CDR3 extends over 13 amino acids.

This clonotype appeared many times. This sequence joins TRBV6-5 and TRBJ2-7; the D is unclear. CDR1 is MNHEY and CDR2 is SVGAGI in the germline V gene. This CDR3 has 15 residues. The V end was cut by 0 bases, the J end by 4 bases, with 13 bases between. CDR3 sequence (DNA): TGTGCCAGCAGTTACTCAAGGGTTTGGGGATACGAGCAGTACTTC. Encoded protein: CASSYSRVWGYEQYF.

This clonotype was counted only a few times. This chain connects TRBV7-2 to TRBJ2-1; possibly TRBD2 for D (6 bases). The ends were cut back, 1 base at V and 6 bases at J, with 10 bases in the middle. This CDR3 contains 14 residues. Germline V gene data show CDR1 as SGHTA and CDR2 as FQGNSA. As DNA, the CDR3 is TGTGCCAGCAGCTTAGAGGAGGGGCGCAATGAGCAGTTCTTC. Translation gives CASSLEEGRNEQFF.

The CDR3 loop reads CSVEHYGYTF. CDR3 coding DNA: TGCAGCGTTGAGCACTATGGCTACACCTTC. The rearrangement links TRBV29-1 to TRBJ1-2; unclear D gene. CDR1 is SQVTM and CDR2 is ANQGSEA in the germline V gene. The CDR3 totals 10 residues. V dropped 3 bases and J dropped 3 bases, with 2 bases sitting between them.

V and J are TRBV5-1 and TRBJ2-2, with D possibly matching TRBD1 (6 bases). V dropped 3 bases and J dropped 1 base, with 16 bases sitting between them. The CDR3 contains 17 residues. In germline, CDR1 is SGHRS, CDR2 YFSETQ. The CDR3 loop reads CASSSIPGHENTGELFF. CDR3 bases: TGCGCCAGCAGCTCGATACCGGGACATGAGAACACCGGGGAGCTGTTTTTT. Filled out from reference TRBV5-1 and TRBJ2-2, the complete variable domain reads KAGVTQTPRYLIKTRGQQVTLSCSPISGHRSVSWYQQTPGQGLQFLFEYFSETQRNKGNFPGRFSGRQFSNSRSEMNVSTLELGDSALYLCASSSIPGHENTGELFFGEGSRLTVL.

This chain joins TRBV5-1 and TRBJ2-4, with TRBD1 matching over 7 bases. V was clipped by 2 bases and J by 1 base; unmatched bases: 3. The V gene's germline CDR1 is SGHRS and CDR2 YFSETQ. The CDR3 totals 15 residues. The CDR3 DNA reads as TGCGCCAGCAGCTTACAGGGGATTGCCAAAAACATTCAGTACTTC. Translated: CASSLQGIAKNIQYF.

This clonotype was found many times. The V and J genes are TRBV20-1 and TRBJ1-6, with D perhaps TRBD1 (6 bases). The CDR3 consists of 14 residues. CDR1 DFQATT and CDR2 SNEGSKA come from the germline V gene (reference sequence). V lost 6 bases and J 6 bases, leaving 15 bases between the germline ends. CDR3 in DNA: TGCAGTGCAAATCGGGACAACAGTAATTCACCCCTCCACTTT. Translation: CSANRDNSNSPLHF.

The rearrangement joins TRBV29-1 to TRBJ2-7, with TRBD1 matching 9 bases. The ends lost 7 bases at V and 1 base at J; junction bases unmatched: 5. Germline V gene sequence: CDR1 SQVTM, CDR2 ANQGSEA. The CDR3 contains 13 residues. CDR3: CSAGTGSSYEQYF. The CDR3 region has the DNA TGCAGCGCCGGGACAGGGTCATCCTACGAGCAGTACTTC.